A selection of T cell receptor beta chains follows, all from one sample in a study of T cells in Graves' hyperthyroidism and ophthalmopathy. Each CDR3 protein is one row after TCRdb ran MiXCR on the multiplex PCR reads. The sample holds under 350,000 distinct CDR3 sequences; 18% are singletons and the top ten take about 49%. The material sequenced was blood. All receptors come from a woman aged 50 to 60 with Graves' hyperthyroidism. The CDR3 runs from the conserved cysteine through the conserved F or W. The D gene is left open where the match is weak. Size is stated for part of the rows, as once, few or many counts, or as a class when the clone is expanded.

J gene: TRBJ2-1
clone size: many
V gene: TRBV6-1
D gene: .
CDR3 protein: CASSSGRPFNEQFF
CDR3 DNA: TGTGCCAGCAGTTCGGGACGTCCCTTTAATGAGCAGTTCTTC

J gene: TRBJ1-2
clone size: many
V gene: TRBV11-2
D gene: .
CDR3 protein: CASSLQLGVDGYTF
CDR3 DNA: TGTGCCAGCAGCCTCCAGTTGGGGGTCGATGGCTACACCTTC

J gene: TRBJ1-5
clone size: many
V gene: TRBV6-1
D gene: .
CDR3 protein: CASRRAQHQPQHF
CDR3 DNA: TGTGCCAGCAGGAGGGCTCAACATCAGCCCCAGCATTTT

J gene: TRBJ1-5
clone size: many
V gene: TRBV3-1
D gene: .
CDR3 protein: CASSQGVTAQPQHF
CDR3 DNA: TGTGCCAGCAGCCAAGGCGTTACGGCTCAGCCCCAGCATTTT

J gene: TRBJ1-1
clone size: .
V gene: TRBV20-1
D gene: TRBD1
CDR3 protein: CSAPTGQYGLEAFF
CDR3 DNA: TGCAGTGCTCCGACGGGACAGTATGGTCTTGAAGCTTTCTTT

J gene: TRBJ2-5
clone size: few
V gene: TRBV3-1
D gene: .
CDR3 protein: CASSELTSQETQYF
CDR3 DNA: TGTGCCAGCAGTGAATTGACAAGCCAAGAGACCCAGTACTTC

J gene: TRBJ1-2
clone size: few
V gene: TRBV5-1
D gene: .
CDR3 protein: CASSPQPMDSGKGYTF
CDR3 DNA: TGCGCCAGCAGCCCCCAACCAATGGACAGTGGCAAAGGCTACACCTTC

J gene: TRBJ1-2
clone size: many
V gene: TRBV7-3
D gene: TRBD1
CDR3 protein: CASSLHSPGQGPQYYGYTF
CDR3 DNA: TGTGCCAGCAGCTTACATAGCCCGGGACAGGGGCCCCAATACTATGGCTACACCTTC

J gene: TRBJ1-5
clone size: few
V gene: TRBV20-1
D gene: .
CDR3 protein: CSGTRGDGNQPQHF
CDR3 DNA: TGCAGTGGGACACGGGGGGACGGCAATCAGCCCCAGCATTTT

J gene: TRBJ2-6
clone size: .
V gene: TRBV6-1
D gene: TRBD1
CDR3 protein: CASSSGQMSSGANVLTF
CDR3 DNA: TGTGCCAGCAGTTCGGGACAGATGAGCTCTGGGGCCAACGTCCTGACTTTC

J gene: TRBJ2-2
clone size: many
V gene: TRBV10-1
D gene: TRBD2
CDR3 protein: CASSVSGLGVGGELFF
CDR3 DNA: TGCGCCAGCAGTGTTTCGGGACTAGGGGTTGGCGGGGAGCTGTTTTTT

J gene: TRBJ2-1
clone size: few
V gene: TRBV12-3/TRBV12-4
D gene: TRBD2
CDR3 protein: CASSFSWREFDEQFF
CDR3 DNA: TGTGCCAGCAGTTTTTCGTGGCGGGAGTTCGATGAGCAGTTCTTC

J gene: TRBJ1-5
clone size: many
V gene: TRBV18
D gene: .
CDR3 protein: CASSPTSDPNQPQHF
CDR3 DNA: TGTGCCAGCTCCCCAACGAGCGACCCCAATCAGCCCCAGCATTTT

J gene: TRBJ2-1
clone size: .
V gene: TRBV4-1
D gene: .
CDR3 protein: CASSQRGDSSSYNEQFF
CDR3 DNA: TGCGCCAGCAGCCAAAGGGGGGACAGTTCGTCCTACAATGAGCAGTTCTTC

J gene: TRBJ2-3
clone size: many
V gene: TRBV11-2
D gene: .
CDR3 protein: CASSLSMGGDTQYF
CDR3 DNA: TGTGCCAGCAGCTTATCGATGGGGGGAGATACGCAGTATTTT

J gene: TRBJ1-1
clone size: .
V gene: TRBV5-1
D gene: .
CDR3 protein: CASSYRQMNTEAFF
CDR3 DNA: TGCGCCAGCAGCTATCGACAGATGAACACTGAAGCTTTCTTT

J gene: TRBJ1-1
clone size: .
V gene: TRBV5-1
D gene: TRBD1
CDR3 protein: CASSGKTGGTEAFF
CDR3 DNA: TGCGCCAGCAGCGGAAAAACAGGGGGCACTGAAGCTTTCTTT

J gene: TRBJ2-7
clone size: many
V gene: TRBV2
D gene: TRBD1
CDR3 protein: CASSGTGGEYEQYF
CDR3 DNA: TGTGCCAGCAGTGGGACAGGGGGTGAGTACGAGCAGTACTTC

J gene: TRBJ2-3
clone size: many
V gene: TRBV11-2
D gene: .
CDR3 protein: CASSGRSSGSRFDTQYF
CDR3 DNA: TGTGCCAGCAGCGGCCGCTCGTCGGGGTCCCGATTTGATACGCAGTATTTT

J gene: TRBJ2-5
clone size: .
V gene: TRBV4-2
D gene: .
CDR3 protein: CASSQVRLRRGGETQYF
CDR3 DNA: TGTGCCAGCAGCCAAGTTCGGCTGCGGAGGGGGGGAGAGACCCAGTACTTC

J gene: TRBJ2-5
clone size: few
V gene: TRBV27
D gene: TRBD2
CDR3 protein: CASSFGTSGRIQYF
CDR3 DNA: TGTGCCAGCAGTTTTGGGACTAGCGGGAGAATCCAGTACTTC